This TCR beta chain was captured by sequencing in a study of T cell changes during pregnancy in multiple sclerosis. Measured with immunoSEQ multiplex PCR; TCRdb has only the in-frame clones, and not every one. The repertoire includes about 68,000 clones, under 95% of them detected once, and around 0.86% sits in the top ten. Germline CDR1 reads MNHEY; CDR2 reads SMNVEV (reference sequence). The CDR3 covers 14 residues. The ends lost 0 bases at V and 6 bases at J; junction bases unmatched: 3. Sequenced here: peripheral blood, sampled in the second trimester of pregnancy. This receptor was identified in a female donor with multiple sclerosis, enrolled in a pregnancy study. The J gene is TRBJ2-7, the V gene TRBV27, with TRBD1 identical over 9 bases. In DNA, the CDR3 is TGTGCCAGCAGTTTATCGGGACAGGGAGGCGAGCAGTACTTC. This translates into CASSLSGQGGEQYF.